This T cell receptor (beta chain) was found in a study of blood T cell repertoires in COVID-19. Study summary: COVID-19 samples collected from the United States, Italy and Spain covered acute and convalescent phases. From T cells, B-cell-depleted T cells, or PBMCs came the material, which was cDNA or gDNA.

This CDR3 comprises 14 residues. The V end lost 1 base, the J end lost 1 base, and 7 bases lay between the germline ends. The germline CDR1 and CDR2 sequences are MNHEY and SMNVEV (reference sequence). Study processing details: By means of reference gene primer amplification, nucleated cell counts were estimated. This table comes from immunoSEQ multiplex PCR, and its TCRdb copy is limited to in-frame clones, with some not included. The V and J calls and the clone size are those of that table, but D and trimming were determined from the DNA. The sample shows about 24,000 clones, roughly four fifths of them seen only once.

The sequence derives from a human donor in a cohort sampled during active or convalescent COVID-19. J is TRBJ1-1 and V is TRBV27; D is perhaps TRBD1 (5 bases). Sequencing used peripheral blood. The CDR3 reads CASSLLTANTEAFF. The CDR3 DNA reads TGTGCCAGCAGTTTATTGACAGCGAACACTGAAGCTTTCTTT.